This TCR beta chain was identified during a study of Graves' ophthalmopathy and Graves' hyperthyroidism (dated by TCRdb to 2017 to 2018). As for the study more broadly: Hyperthyroidism was defined as stable when no progression to ophthalmopathy occurred within 18 months of follow-up. The study used signatures of the TCR beta repertoire to tell Graves' ophthalmopathy apart from Graves' hyperthyroidism and to predict which patients would progress to ophthalmopathy. In total, approximately 130 blood samples were TCR-sequenced: 40 to 45 ophthalmopathy, 75 hyperthyroidism and some 17 hyperthyroidism-to-ophthalmopathy patients. To explore V-J signatures that distinguish ophthalmopathy from hyperthyroidism, a discovery set of 90 to 100 patients was enrolled, made up of more than 40 with ophthalmopathy and 57 with stable hyperthyroidism. The independent validation cohort included 18 to 20 hyperthyroidism patients plus 17 patients who later progressed from hyperthyroidism to ophthalmopathy. In more than five hyperthyroidism patients, the T-cell repertoires found in thyroid tissue were compared with those found in blood. Following sampling, methimazole starting at 30 mg daily was administered to hyperthyroidism patients, and high-dose intravenous methylprednisolone was administered to ophthalmopathy patients.

Summary of the overall study and its limitations: Ophthalmopathy was separated from stable hyperthyroidism by the 13-signature model with 87.88% sensitivity and 81% to 84% specificity in cross-validation and with 80%/75% in the test set. Most of the expanded thyroid clonotypes with a frequency above 0.001 were also detected in blood, and it was suggested that the thyroid immune response may be reflected by blood repertoires. In validation, the model predicted ophthalmopathy progression with 55% to 71% sensitivity and about 73% specificity; fewer than 15 predicted patients were CT-confirmed with GO in a median of around 6 months. Sample size was not statistically predetermined, and group allocation was not concealed from the investigators.

The hyperthyroidism patients were 18 to 65 years old and newly diagnosed, with a disease duration of less than 2 months. Patients with other autoimmune diseases, uncontrolled infections, pregnancy or lactation were excluded. Diagnosis was based on clinical symptoms, serum thyroxine, TRAb, thyroid ultrasound and orbital computed tomography. Total RNA was extracted with Trizol reagent and quality-checked on an Agilent 2100 Bioanalyzer. The V end gives up 3 bases and the J end 0 bases, leaving 3 bases in the junction not matched to a gene. From a lookup of the germline V gene, CDR1 and CDR2 are LGHNA and YNFKEQ. Counted from cysteine to phenylalanine, this CDR3 has 15 amino acids. The CDR3 DNA has 45 bases and is translated from base 1. This clonotype was seen many times. The clone's antigen remains unknown. No qualities accompany the bases; no much larger clone lies one base away. For repertoire sequencing, the TCR beta CDR3 regions were amplified from RNA transcripts. HTBI primers and the Qiagen OneStep RT-PCR kit were used in a first-round RT-PCR, which was followed by a second-round multiplex PCR, size selection and purification. The libraries underwent paired-end sequencing with 100 bp reads on an Illumina HiSeq2000. In the source study's methods: SOAPnuke was used to process the reads, throwing out any read that had adapters, had uncalled bases, had a mean Phred below 15, or lacked an exact constant-primer or identifier match. COPE v1.2.5 was used to merge high-quality paired reads. Each unique nucleotide sequence was defined as a clonotype, and clonotypes were aligned to IMGT TRB V, D and J references with MiTCR v1.1. The analysis was limited to V-J combinations with a frequency above 0.0001, which together covered more than 98% of repertoires. A TCR clonal expansion and chaos score per V-J combination was defined as the ratio of F50 clonal expansion to chaos observed in the TCRdist matrix. Welch's t-statistics and random forest were used to reduce the features to some 13 V-J combinations, which were then used as input to a naive Bayes classifier. The Morisita-Horn index was used to measure how similar the thyroid and blood repertoires were. Clones were called with MiXCR by TCRdb after fastp trimmed the public reads at Q25, and only in-frame beta chains were retained. Each entry merges the rows of one CDR3 protein and shows their most common DNA and genes. None of the V and J calls come from the authors' own analysis; TCRdb made them. For this sample there are over a million distinct CDR3 sequences; roughly 35% appear just once. The ten top clones hold 11% of the sample.

This receptor chain uses TRBV4-2 and TRBJ2-7; TRBD1 matches 9 bases in the middle. The source material was peripheral blood or thyroid tissue (not recorded which). This TCR derives from an adult man with Graves' hyperthyroidism. The sequenced DNA is TGTGCCAGCAGCCAGGGGACAGGGCCCTCCTACGAGCAGTACTTC. Translated, it reads CASSQGTGPSYEQYF.